A single sample gave rise to the 2 T cell receptor beta chains below, sequenced in a study of T-cell memory formation after mild COVID-19. TCRdb redid the calling of the 5' RACE reads with MiXCR, one entry per CDR3 protein. Of more than 350,000 distinct CDR3 sequences in the sample, 15% to 20% were seen once. The sequenced material came from PBMCs or a T cell subset sorted from them (not recorded which). These receptors all stem from a man aged 18 to 30 who had mild COVID-19 (a few samples of this study predate the infection). Cell type and time point are not known.

The chain combines TRBV9 with TRBJ2-1; D assignment may be TRBD1 or TRBD2 (5 bases each). Per germline, CDR1 SGDLS and CDR2 YYNGEE. The CDR3 is 12 residues long. Trimming took 2 bases from V and 8 from J, leaving 8 bases between them. CDR3 residues: CASSVEGYEQFF. CDR3 DNA: TGTGCCAGCAGCGTCGAGGGGTATGAGCAGTTCTTC.

A few counts support this clonotype. The genes are TRBV5-1 and TRBJ1-6; D is possibly TRBD1 (5 bases). CDR3 length equals 14 residues. Germline values: CDR1 SGHRS, CDR2 YFSETQ. Trimming stripped 4 bases from V and 14 bases from J, with 19 bases between. CDR3 sequence reads: CASSITGPFQTLHF. In DNA form, the CDR3 reads TGCGCCAGCAGCATAACAGGACCCTTTCAGACCCTCCACTTT.